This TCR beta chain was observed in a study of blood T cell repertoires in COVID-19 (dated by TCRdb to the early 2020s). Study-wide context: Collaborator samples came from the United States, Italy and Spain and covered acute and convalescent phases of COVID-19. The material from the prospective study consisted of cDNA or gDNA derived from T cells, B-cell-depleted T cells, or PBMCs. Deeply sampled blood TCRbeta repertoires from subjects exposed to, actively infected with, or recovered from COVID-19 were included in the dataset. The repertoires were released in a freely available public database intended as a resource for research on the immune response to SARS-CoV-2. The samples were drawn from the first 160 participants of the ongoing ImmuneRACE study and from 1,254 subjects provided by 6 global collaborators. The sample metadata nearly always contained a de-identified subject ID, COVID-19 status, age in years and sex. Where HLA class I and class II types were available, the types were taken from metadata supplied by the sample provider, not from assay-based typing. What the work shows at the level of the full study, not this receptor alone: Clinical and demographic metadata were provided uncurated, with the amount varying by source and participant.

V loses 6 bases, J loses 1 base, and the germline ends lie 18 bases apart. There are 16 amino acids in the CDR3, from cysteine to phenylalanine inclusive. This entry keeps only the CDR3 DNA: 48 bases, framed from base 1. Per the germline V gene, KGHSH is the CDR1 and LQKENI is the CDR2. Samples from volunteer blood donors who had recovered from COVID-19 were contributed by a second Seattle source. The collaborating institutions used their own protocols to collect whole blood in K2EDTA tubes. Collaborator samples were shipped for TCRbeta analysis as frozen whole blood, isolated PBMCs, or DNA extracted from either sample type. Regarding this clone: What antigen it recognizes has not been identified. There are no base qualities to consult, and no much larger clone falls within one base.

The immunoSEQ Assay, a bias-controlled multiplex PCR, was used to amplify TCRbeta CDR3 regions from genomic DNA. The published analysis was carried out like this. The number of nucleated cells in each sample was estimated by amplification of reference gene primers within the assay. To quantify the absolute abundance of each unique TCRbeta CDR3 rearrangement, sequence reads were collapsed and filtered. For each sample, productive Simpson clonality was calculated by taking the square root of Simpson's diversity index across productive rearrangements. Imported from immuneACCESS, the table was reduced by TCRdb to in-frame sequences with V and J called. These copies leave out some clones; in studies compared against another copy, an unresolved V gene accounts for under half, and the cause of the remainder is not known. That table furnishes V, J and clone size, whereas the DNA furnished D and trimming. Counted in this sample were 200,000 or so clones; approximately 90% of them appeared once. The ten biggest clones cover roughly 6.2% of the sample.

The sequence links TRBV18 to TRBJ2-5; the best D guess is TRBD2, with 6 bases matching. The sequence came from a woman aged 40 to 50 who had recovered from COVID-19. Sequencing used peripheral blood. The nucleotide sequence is TGTGCCAGCTCGGGGGAAAGGTGGCGGGGCCAAGAGACCCAGTACTTC. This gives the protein CASSGERWRGQETQYF.